This TCR beta chain was recovered during a study of T-cell memory formation after mild COVID-19 (TCRdb year 2021). Study-wide context: TCR sequence clusters from the two donors were found to be largely donor specific. In two donors, T-cell clones that expanded and contracted after mild COVID-19 were tracked by sequencing TCRalpha and TCRbeta repertoires over time. Two young, previously healthy adult volunteers, one female and one male, were included in the cohort. Points the paper makes about the study in general: Some responding clones were found in pre-infection memory, which suggests that pre-existing cross-reactive memory T cells took part in the SARS-CoV-2 response. Clones that contracted from day 15 to 85 showed balanced CD4/CD8 phenotypes, whereas a second wave of clones that expanded from day 15 to 37 leaned towards CD4+. SARS-CoV-2 specificity was not confirmed for the second-wave clones peaking on day 37. Contracting CD4+ clones were found mainly in CM and EM memory subsets, while CD8+ clones were enriched in EMRA. Only a couple of mild cases were covered in the study, and larger cohorts including severe cases with pre-infection samples were considered necessary.

This clonotype was seen more than once but under ten times. Its specific antigen is unknown. No base quality values were provided; no much bigger clone lies one nucleotide off. CDR1 is given as MNHNY and CDR2 as SVGAGI, both from the germline V gene (reference sequence). V lost 7 bases and J lost 6 bases, and the count of bases not matched to a germline gene is 13. The CDR3 sequence holds 16 residues, the cysteine and phenylalanine included. Only CDR3 DNA is held: 48 bases, read in frame from base 1. Sequenced using an Illumina NovaSeq 6000. Using 5'RACE with constant-segment primers, TCRalpha and TCRbeta cDNA libraries were constructed, with sample barcodes and unique molecular identifiers added in the process. RNA was extracted from every sample with Trizol reagent. Library amplification was performed in two PCR steps, and a second sample barcode and Illumina TruSeq adapters were introduced in the second step. The libraries were sequenced on an Illumina NovaSeq using 2 x 150 bp paired-end reads. For the original study's pipeline: Demultiplexing of reads and collapsing into UMI-guided consensus sequences were performed with migec v1.2.7. With mixcr v2.1.11, UMI consensuses were aligned to TRA and TRB V and J templates and assembled into clonotypes. A clonotype was counted as expanded or contracted only if both edgeR and NoisET called the change significant, with noise models trained on biological replicates. For edgeR calls, a false discovery rate-adjusted p below 0.01 and a log2 fold-change threshold of 1 were applied. As an exploratory analysis of dynamics, PCA with hierarchical clustering was applied to max-normalized trajectories of the 1000 most abundant clonotypes. The CD4 or CD8 phenotype of responding clones was assigned using the separately sequenced CD4+ and CD8+ repertoires. TCRdb reprocessed the public reads (quality trimming at Q25 with fastp, clone calling with MiXCR) and kept in-frame beta chains. Every distinct CDR3 protein forms one entry, paired with its most common genes and DNA. TCRdb assigned the V and J calls; the authors' analysis was not used. The sample table lists just under 350,000 distinct CDR3 sequences, around 13% of them with a count of one. Over 20% of the sample rests with the top ten.

Ficoll-Paque density gradient centrifugation was the method used to isolate PBMCs. Sequenced sample: PBMCs or a T cell subset sorted from them (not recorded which). This chain is built from TRBV6-6 and TRBJ2-3, and TRBD1 aligns with 10 junction nucleotides. This receptor was obtained from a man aged 18 to 35 who had mild COVID-19 (a few samples of this study predate the infection). The sample titles of this study are shuffled in the database, so cell type and time point are left out; the donor was told from shared clones. The sequenced DNA: TGTGCCAGCATCTACGGACAGGGGGTAACGTCGGATACGCAGTATTTT. It codes for CASIYGQGVTSDTQYF.